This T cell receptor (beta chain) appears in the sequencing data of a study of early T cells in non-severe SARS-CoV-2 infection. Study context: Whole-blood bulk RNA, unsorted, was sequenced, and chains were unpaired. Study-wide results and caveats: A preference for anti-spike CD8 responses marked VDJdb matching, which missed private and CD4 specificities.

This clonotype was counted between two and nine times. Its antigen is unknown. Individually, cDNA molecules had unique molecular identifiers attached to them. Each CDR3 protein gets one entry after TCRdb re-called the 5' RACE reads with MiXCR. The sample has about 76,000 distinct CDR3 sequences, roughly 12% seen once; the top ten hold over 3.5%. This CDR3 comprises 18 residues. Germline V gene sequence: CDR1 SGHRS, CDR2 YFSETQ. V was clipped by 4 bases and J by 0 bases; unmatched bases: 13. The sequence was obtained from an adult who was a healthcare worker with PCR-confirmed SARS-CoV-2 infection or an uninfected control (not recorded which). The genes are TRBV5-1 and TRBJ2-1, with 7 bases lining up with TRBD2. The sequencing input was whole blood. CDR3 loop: CASSGLLRGGGSYNEQFF. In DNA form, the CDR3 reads TGCGCCAGCAGCGGACTTCTTCGGGGCGGGGGCTCCTACAATGAGCAGTTCTTC. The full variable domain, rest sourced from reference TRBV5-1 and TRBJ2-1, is KAGVTQTPRYLIKTRGQQVTLSCSPISGHRSVSWYQQTPGQGLQFLFEYFSETQRNKGNFPGRFSGRQFSNSRSEMNVSTLELGDSALYLCASSGLLRGGGSYNEQFFGPGTRLTVL.